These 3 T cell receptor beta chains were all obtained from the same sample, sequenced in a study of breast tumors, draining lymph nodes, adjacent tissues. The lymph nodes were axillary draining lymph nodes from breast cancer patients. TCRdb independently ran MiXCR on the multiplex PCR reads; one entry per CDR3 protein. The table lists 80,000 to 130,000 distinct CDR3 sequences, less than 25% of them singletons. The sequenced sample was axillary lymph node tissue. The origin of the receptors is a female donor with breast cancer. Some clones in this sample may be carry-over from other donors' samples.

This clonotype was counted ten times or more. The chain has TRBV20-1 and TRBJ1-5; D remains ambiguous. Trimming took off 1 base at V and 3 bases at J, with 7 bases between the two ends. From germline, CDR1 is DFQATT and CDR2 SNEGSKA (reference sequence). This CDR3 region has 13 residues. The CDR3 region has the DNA TGCAGTGCTAGAGGACCGTTCAATCAGCCCCAGCATTTT. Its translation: CSARGPFNQPQHF.

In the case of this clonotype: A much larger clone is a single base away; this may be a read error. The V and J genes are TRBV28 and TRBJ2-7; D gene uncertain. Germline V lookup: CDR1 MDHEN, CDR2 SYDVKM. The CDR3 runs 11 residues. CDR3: CASRTSEERYF. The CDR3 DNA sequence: TGTGCCAGCAGAACCTCTGAGGAGCGGTACTTC.

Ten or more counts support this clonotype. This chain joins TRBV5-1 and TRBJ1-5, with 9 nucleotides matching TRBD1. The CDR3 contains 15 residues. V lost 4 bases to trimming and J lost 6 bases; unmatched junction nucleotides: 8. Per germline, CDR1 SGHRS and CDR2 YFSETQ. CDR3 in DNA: TGCGCCAGCAGCGAAACGACAGGGGGAGGTCAGCCCCAGCATTTT. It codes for CASSETTGGGQPQHF. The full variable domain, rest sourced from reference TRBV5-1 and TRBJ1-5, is KAGVTQTPRYLIKTRGQQVTLSCSPISGHRSVSWYQQTPGQGLQFLFEYFSETQRNKGNFPGRFSGRQFSNSRSEMNVSTLELGDSALYLCASSETTGGGQPQHFGDGTRLSIL.